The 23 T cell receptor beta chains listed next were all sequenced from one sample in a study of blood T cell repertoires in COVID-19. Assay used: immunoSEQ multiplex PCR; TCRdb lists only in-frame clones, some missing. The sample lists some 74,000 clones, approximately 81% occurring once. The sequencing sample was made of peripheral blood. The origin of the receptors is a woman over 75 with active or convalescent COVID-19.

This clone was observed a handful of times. DNA of the CDR3: TGTGCCAGTAGTCCAAAGGGACAGATCAACGGGGAGCTGTTTTTT. This gives the protein CASSPKGQINGELFF. This rearrangement joins TRBV19 to TRBJ2-2, with TRBD1 matching 7 bases. The CDR3 spans 15 residues. The J segment lost 7 bases and the V segment lost 5 bases, leaving 10 bases of the junction unmatched. CDR1 and CDR2 from the germline V gene are LNHDA and SQIVND (reference sequence).

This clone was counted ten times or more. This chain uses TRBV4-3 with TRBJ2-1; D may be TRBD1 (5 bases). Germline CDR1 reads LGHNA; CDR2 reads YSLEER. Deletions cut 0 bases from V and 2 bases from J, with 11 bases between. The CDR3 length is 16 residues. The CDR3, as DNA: TGCGCCAGCAGCCAAGAGGCTAGGGGCCCCTACAATGAGCAGTTCTTC. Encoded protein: CASSQEARGPYNEQFF.

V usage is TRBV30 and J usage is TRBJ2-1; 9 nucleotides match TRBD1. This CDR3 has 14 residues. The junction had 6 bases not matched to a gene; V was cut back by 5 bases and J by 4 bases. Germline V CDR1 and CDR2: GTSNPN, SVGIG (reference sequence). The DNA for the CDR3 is TGTGCCTGGGGCCCAGGACAGGGGTACAATGAGCAGTTCTTC. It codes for CAWGPGQGYNEQFF.

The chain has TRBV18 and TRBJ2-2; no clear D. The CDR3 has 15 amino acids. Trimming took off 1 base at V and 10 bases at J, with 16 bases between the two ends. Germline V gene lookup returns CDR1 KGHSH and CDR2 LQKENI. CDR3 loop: CASSPLLTTHEELFF. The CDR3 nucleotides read TGTGCCAGCTCACCACTATTAACAACACATGAGGAGCTGTTTTTT.

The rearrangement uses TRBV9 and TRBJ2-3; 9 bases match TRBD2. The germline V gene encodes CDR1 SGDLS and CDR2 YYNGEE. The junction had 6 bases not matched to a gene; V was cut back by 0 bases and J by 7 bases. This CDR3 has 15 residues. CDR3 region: CASSVGGGARNTQYF. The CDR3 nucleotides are TGTGCCAGCAGCGTAGGCGGGGGGGCCAGGAATACGCAGTATTTT.

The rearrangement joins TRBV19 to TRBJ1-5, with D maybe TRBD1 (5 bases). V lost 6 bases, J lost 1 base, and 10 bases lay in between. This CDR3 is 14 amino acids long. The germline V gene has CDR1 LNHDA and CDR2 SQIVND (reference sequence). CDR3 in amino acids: CASRQEGSNQPQHF. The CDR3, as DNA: TGTGCCAGTAGGCAGGAGGGGAGCAATCAGCCCCAGCATTTT.

The CDR3 coding sequence is TGTGCCAGCAGCGACAACAGGGGTGGAAACACCATATATTTT. It yields the protein CASSDNRGGNTIYF. This sequence joins TRBV7-9 and TRBJ1-3, with TRBD1 identical over 7 bases. V lost 5 bases, J lost 3 bases, and 4 bases stayed unmatched. This CDR3 has 14 amino acids. Germline V gene lookup returns CDR1 SEHNR and CDR2 FQNEAQ (reference sequence). Filled out from reference TRBV7-9 and TRBJ1-3, the complete variable domain reads DTGVSQNPRHKITKRGQNVTFRCDPISEHNRLYWYRQTLGQGPEFLTYFQNEAQLEKSRLLSDRFSAERPKGSFSTLEIQRTEQGDSAMYLCASSDNRGGNTIYFGEGSWLTVV.

Here the CDR3 reads CASTPGDFKGNQPQHF. DNA of the CDR3: TGTGCCAGCACCCCGGGGGACTTCAAGGGCAATCAGCCCCAGCATTTT. The rearrangement uses TRBV28 and TRBJ1-5, with a weak D call TRBD1 (5 bases). The V and J ends lost 7 bases and 2 bases respectively, with 18 bases between them. The CDR3 runs to 16 residues. The germline CDR1 and CDR2 sequences are MDHEN and SYDVKM. Variable domain in full (rest from reference TRBV28 and TRBJ1-5): DVKVTQSSRYLVKRTGEKVFLECVQDMDHENMFWYRQDPGLGLRLIYFSYDVKMKEKGDIPEGYSVSREKKERFSLILESASTNQTSMYLCASTPGDFKGNQPQHFGDGTRLSIL.

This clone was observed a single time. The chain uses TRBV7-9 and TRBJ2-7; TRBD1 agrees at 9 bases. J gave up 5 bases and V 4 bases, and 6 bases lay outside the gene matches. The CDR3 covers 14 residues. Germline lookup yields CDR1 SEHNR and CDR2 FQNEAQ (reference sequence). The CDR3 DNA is TGTGCCAGCAGCTCAGGACAGGGGATCGACGAGCAGTACTTC. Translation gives CASSSGQGIDEQYF.

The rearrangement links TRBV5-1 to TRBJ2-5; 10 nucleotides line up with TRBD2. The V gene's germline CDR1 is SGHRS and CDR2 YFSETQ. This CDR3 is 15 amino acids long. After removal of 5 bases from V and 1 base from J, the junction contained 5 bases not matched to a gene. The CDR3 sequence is CASRRTSGTQETQYF. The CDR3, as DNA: TGCGCCAGCAGAAGGACTAGCGGTACCCAAGAGACCCAGTACTTC.

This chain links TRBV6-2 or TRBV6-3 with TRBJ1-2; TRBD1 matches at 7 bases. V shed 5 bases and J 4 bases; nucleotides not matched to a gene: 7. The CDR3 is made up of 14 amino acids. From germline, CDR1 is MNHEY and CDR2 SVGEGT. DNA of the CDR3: TGTGCCAGCAGTAAGGGACAGACCCTCTATGGCTACACCTTC. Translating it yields CASSKGQTLYGYTF.

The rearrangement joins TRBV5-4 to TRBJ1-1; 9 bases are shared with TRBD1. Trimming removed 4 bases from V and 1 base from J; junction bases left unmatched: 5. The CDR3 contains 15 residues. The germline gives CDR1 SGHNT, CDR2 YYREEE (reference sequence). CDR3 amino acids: CASSIRDRENTEAFF. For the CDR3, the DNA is TGTGCCAGCAGCATCCGGGACAGGGAGAACACTGAAGCTTTCTTT. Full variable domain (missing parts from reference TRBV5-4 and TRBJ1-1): ETGVTQSPTHLIKTRGQQVTLRCSSQSGHNTVSWYQQALGQGPQFIFQYYREEENGRGNFPPRFSGLQFPNYSSELNVNALELDDSALYLCASSIRDRENTEAFFGQGTRLTVV.

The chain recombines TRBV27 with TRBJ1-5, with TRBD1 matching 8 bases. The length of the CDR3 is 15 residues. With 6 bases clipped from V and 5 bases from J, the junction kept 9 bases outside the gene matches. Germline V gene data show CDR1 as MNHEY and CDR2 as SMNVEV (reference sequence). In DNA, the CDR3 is TGTGCCAGCAGGGCAAGACAGGGGTCCGATCAGCCCCAGCATTTT. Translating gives CASRARQGSDQPQHF.

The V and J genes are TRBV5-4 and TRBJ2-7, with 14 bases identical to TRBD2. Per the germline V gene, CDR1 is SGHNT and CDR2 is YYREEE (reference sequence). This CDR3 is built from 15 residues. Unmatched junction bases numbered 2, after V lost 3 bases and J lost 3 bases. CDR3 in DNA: TGTGCCAGCAGCTCGGGGACTAGCGGGGGCTACGAGCAGTACTTC. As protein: CASSSGTSGGYEQYF. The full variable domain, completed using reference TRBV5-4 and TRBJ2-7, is ETGVTQSPTHLIKTRGQQVTLRCSSQSGHNTVSWYQQALGQGPQFIFQYYREEENGRGNFPPRFSGLQFPNYSSELNVNALELDDSALYLCASSSGTSGGYEQYFGPGTRLTVT.

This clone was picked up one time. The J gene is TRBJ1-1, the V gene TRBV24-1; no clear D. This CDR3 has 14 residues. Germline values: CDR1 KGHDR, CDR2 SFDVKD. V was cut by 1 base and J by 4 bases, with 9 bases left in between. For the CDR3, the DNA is TGTGCCACCAGTGATTTTGTCCGTAGCACTGAAGCTTTCTTT. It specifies CATSDFVRSTEAFF.

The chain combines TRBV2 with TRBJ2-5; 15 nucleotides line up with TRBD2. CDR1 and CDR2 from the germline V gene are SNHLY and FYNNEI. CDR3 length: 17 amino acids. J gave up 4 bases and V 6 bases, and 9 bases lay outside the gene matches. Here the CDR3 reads CASSTGLAGGSGETQYF. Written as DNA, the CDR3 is TGTGCCAGCAGCACGGGACTAGCGGGAGGTAGCGGAGAGACCCAGTACTTC.

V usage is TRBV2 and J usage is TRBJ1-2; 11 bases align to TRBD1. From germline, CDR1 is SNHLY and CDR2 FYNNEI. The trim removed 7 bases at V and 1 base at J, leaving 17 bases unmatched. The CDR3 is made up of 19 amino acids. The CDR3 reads CASNPPTGQGDQINYGYTF. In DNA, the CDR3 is TGTGCCAGCAATCCACCAACGGGACAGGGGGACCAAATTAACTATGGCTACACCTTC.

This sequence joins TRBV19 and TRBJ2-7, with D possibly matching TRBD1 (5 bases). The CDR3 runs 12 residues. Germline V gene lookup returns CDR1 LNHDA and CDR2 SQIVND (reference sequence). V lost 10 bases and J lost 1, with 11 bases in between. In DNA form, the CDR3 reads TGTGCCACCAAAGACAGATCCTACGAGCAGTACTTC. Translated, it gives CATKDRSYEQYF.

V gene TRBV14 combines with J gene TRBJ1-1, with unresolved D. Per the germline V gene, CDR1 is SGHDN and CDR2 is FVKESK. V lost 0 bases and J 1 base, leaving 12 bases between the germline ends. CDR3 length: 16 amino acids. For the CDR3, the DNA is TGTGCCAGCAGCCAAGATGGGCGGACTTCGAACACTGAAGCTTTCTTT. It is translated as CASSQDGRTSNTEAFF.

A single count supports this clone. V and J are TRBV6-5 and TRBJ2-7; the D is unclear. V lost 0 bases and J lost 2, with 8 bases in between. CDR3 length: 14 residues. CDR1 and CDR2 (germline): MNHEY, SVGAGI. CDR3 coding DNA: TGTGCCAGCAGTTACTCGGTGTCAGCCTACGAGCAGTACTTC. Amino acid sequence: CASSYSVSAYEQYF.

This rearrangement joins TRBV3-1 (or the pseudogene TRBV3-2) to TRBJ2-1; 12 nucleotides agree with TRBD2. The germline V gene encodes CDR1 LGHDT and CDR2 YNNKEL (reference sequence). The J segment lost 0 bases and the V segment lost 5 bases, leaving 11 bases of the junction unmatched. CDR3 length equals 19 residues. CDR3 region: CASSSFTSGGISSYNEQFF. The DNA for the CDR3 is TGTGCCAGCAGCTCATTTACTAGCGGGGGGATTAGCTCCTACAATGAGCAGTTCTTC.

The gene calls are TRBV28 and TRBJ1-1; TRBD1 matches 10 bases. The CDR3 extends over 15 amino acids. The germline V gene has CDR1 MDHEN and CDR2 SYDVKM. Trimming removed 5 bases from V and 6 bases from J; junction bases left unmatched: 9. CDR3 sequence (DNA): TGTGCCAGCAGTCCTTTGGACAGGGGGGAGGCTGAAGCTTTCTTT. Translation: CASSPLDRGEAEAFF.

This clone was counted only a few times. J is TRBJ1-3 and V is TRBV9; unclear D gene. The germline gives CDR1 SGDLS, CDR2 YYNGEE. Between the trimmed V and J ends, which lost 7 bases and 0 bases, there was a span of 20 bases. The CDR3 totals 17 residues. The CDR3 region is CASSTSAQANSGNTIYF. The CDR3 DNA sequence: TGTGCCAGCTCTACCTCGGCGCAGGCGAACTCTGGAAACACCATATATTTT.